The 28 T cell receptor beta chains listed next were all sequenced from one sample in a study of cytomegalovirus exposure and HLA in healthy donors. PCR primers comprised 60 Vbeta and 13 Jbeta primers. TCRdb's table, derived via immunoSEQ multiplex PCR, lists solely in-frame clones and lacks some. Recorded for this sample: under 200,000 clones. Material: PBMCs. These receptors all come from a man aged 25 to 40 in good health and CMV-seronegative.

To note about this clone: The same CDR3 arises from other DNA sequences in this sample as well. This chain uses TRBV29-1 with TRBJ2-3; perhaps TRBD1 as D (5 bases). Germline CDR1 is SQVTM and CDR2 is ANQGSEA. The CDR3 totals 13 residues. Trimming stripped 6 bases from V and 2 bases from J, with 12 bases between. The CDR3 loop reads CSVYRPDTDTQYF. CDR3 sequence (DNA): TGCAGCGTGTACAGGCCTGACACAGATACGCAGTATTTT.

DNA of the CDR3: TGTGCCAGCAGCGTAGGGGGACAGGGGGCGTACGAGCAGTACTTC. Translating it yields CASSVGGQGAYEQYF. This sequence joins TRBV9 and TRBJ2-7, with 12 nucleotides matching TRBD1. Germline CDR1 SGDLS, CDR2 YYNGEE. The CDR3 length is 15 residues. V shed 0 bases and J 4 bases; nucleotides not matched to a gene: 2.

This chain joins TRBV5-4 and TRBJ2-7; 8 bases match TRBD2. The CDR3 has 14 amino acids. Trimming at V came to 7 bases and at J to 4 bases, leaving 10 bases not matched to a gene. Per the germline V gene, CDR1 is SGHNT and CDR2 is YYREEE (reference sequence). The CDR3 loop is CASENPGGNYEQYF. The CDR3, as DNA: TGTGCCAGCGAAAACCCGGGGGGGAATTACGAGCAGTACTTC.

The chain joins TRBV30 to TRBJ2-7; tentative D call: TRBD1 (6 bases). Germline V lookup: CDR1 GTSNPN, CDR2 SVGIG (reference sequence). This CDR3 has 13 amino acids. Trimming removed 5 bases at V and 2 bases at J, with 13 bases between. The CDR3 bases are TGTGCCTGGTGCGGACAGACGACCTACGAGCAGTACTTC. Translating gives CAWCGQTTYEQYF. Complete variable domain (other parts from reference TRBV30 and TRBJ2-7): SQTIHQWPATLVQPVGSPLSLECTVEGTSNPNLYWYRQAAGRGLQLLFYSVGIGQISSEVPQNLSASRPQDRQFILSSKKLLLSDSGFYLCAWCGQTTYEQYFGPGTRLTVT.

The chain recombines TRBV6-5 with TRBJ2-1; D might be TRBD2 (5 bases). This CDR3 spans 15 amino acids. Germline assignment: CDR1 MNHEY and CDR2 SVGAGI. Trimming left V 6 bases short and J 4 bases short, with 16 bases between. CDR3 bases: TGTGCCAGCAGCCAGGACTGGTCAGGATACAATGAGCAGTTCTTC. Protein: CASSQDWSGYNEQFF.

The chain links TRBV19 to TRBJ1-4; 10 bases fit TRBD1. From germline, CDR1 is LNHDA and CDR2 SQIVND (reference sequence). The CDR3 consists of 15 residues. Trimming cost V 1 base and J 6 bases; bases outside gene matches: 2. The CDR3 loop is CASSIGGTGDEKLFF. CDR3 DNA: TGTGCCAGTAGTATAGGGGGGACAGGGGATGAAAAACTGTTTTTT.

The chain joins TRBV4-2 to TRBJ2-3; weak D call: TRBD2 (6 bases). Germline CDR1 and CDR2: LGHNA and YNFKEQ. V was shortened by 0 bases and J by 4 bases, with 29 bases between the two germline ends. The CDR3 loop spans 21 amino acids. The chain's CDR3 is CASSQESVAGRLAPGADTQYF. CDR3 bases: TGTGCCAGCAGCCAAGAAAGCGTCGCGGGACGGCTAGCCCCTGGGGCAGATACGCAGTATTTT.

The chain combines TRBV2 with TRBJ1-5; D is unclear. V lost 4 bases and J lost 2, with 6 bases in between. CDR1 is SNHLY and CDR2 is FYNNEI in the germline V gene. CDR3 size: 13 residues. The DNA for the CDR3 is TGTGCCAGCAGTGGACGGGGCAATCAGCCCCAGCATTTT. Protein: CASSGRGNQPQHF.

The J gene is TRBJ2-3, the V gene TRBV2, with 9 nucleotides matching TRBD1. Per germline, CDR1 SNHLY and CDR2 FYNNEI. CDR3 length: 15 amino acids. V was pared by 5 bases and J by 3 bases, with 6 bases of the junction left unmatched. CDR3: CASSPQGAQTDTQYF. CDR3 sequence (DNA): TGTGCCAGCAGTCCACAGGGGGCGCAAACAGATACGCAGTATTTT.

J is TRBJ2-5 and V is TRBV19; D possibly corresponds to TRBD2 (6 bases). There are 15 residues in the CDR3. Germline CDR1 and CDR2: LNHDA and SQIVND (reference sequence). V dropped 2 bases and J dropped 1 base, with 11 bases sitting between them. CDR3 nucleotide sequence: TGTGCCAGTAGTATACCCCGGGGGAGCCAAGAGACCCAGTACTTC. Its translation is CASSIPRGSQETQYF.

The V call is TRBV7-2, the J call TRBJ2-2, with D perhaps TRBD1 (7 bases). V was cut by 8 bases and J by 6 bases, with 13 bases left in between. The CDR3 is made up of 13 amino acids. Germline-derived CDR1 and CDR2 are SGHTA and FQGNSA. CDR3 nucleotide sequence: TGTGCCAGCCGGGGGCAGGGGGCCGGGGAGCTGTTTTTT. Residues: CASRGQGAGELFF.

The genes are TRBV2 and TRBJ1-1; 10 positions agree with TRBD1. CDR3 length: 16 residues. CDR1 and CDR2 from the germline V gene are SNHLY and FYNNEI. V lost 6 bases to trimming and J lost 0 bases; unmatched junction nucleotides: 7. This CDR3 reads CASRPGQGRMNTEAFF. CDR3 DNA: TGTGCCAGCAGGCCGGGACAGGGGAGGATGAACACTGAAGCTTTCTTT. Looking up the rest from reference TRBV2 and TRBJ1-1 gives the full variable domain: EPEVTQTPSHQVTQMGQEVILRCVPISNHLYFYWYRQILGQKVEFLVSFYNNEISEKSEIFDDQFSVERPDGSNFTLKIRSTKLEDSAMYFCASRPGQGRMNTEAFFGQGTRLTVV.

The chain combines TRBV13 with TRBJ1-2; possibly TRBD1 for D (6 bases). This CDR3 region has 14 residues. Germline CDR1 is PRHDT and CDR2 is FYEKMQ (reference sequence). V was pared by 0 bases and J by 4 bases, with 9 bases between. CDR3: CASSLGTGVYGYTF. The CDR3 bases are TGTGCCAGCAGCTTAGGGACAGGTGTCTATGGCTACACCTTC.

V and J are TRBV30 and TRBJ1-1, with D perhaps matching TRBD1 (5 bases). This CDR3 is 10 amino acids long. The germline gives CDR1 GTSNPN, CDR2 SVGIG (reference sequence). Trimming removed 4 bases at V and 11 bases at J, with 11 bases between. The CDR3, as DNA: TGTGCCTGGAAAGGAGGGGCGGCTTTCTTT. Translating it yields CAWKGGAAFF. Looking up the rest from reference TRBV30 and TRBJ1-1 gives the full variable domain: SQTIHQWPATLVQPVGSPLSLECTVEGTSNPNLYWYRQAAGRGLQLLFYSVGIGQISSEVPQNLSASRPQDRQFILSSKKLLLSDSGFYLCAWKGGAAFFGQGTRLTVV.

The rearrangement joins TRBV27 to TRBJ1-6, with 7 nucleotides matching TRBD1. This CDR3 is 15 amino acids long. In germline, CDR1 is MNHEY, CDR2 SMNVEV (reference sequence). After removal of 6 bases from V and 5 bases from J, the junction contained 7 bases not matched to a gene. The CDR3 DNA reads TGTGCCAGCAGATGGGGGACAGTCAATAATTCACCCCTCCACTTT. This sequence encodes CASRWGTVNNSPLHF.

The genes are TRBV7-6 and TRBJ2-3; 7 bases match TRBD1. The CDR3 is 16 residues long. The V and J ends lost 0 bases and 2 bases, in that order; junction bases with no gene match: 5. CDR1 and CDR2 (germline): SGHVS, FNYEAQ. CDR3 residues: CASSLAGQLNTDTQYF. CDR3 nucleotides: TGTGCCAGCAGCTTAGCGGGACAGTTAAACACAGATACGCAGTATTTT. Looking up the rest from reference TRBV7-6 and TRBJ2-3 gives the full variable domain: GAGVSQSPRYKVTKRGQDVALRCDPISGHVSLYWYRQALGQGPEFLTYFNYEAQQDKSGLPNDRFSAERPEGSISTLTIQRTEQRDSAMYRCASSLAGQLNTDTQYFGPGTRLTVL.

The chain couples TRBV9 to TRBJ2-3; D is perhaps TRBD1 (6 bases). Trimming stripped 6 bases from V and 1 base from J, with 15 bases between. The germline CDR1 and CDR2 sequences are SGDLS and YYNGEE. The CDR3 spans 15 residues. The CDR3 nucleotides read TGTGCCAGCAACGGTGAGGCAGGGGGCACAGATACGCAGTATTTT. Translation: CASNGEAGGTDTQYF.

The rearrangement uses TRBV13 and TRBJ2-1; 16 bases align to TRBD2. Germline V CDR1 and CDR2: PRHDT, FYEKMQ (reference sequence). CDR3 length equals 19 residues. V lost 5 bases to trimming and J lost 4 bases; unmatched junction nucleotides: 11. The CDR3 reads CASSLLIGTSGGEYNEQFF. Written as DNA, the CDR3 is TGTGCCAGCAGCCTACTAATCGGGACTAGCGGGGGGGAATACAATGAGCAGTTCTTC. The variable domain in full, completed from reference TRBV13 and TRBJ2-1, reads AAGVIQSPRHLIKEKRETATLKCYPIPRHDTVYWYQQGPGQDPQFLISFYEKMQSDKGSIPDRFSAQQFSDYHSELNMSSLELGDSALYFCASSLLIGTSGGEYNEQFFGPGTRLTVL.

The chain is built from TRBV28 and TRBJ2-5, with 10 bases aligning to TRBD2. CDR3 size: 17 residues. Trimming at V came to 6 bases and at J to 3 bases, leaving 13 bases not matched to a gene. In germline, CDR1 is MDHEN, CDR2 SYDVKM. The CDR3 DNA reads TGTGCCAGCAGATACACTAGCGGGACTATAAGGGAAGAGACCCAGTACTTC. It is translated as CASRYTSGTIREETQYF. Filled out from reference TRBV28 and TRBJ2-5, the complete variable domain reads DVKVTQSSRYLVKRTGEKVFLECVQDMDHENMFWYRQDPGLGLRLIYFSYDVKMKEKGDIPEGYSVSREKKERFSLILESASTNQTSMYLCASRYTSGTIREETQYFGPGTRLLVL.

CDR3 sequence (DNA): TGCGCCAGCAGCCAACCAAGCCGACAGGGGATTGGTGTTGGCTACACCTTC. The encoded protein is CASSQPSRQGIGVGYTF. The chain joins TRBV4-1 to TRBJ1-2, with 8 bases matching TRBD1. With 2 bases clipped from V and 7 bases from J, the junction kept 15 bases outside the gene matches. Germline V gene lookup returns CDR1 MGHRA and CDR2 YSYEKL. The CDR3 length is 17 residues.

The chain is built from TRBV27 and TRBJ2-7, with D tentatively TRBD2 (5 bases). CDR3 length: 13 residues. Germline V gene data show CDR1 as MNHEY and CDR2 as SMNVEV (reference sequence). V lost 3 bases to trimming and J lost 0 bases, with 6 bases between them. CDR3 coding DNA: TGTGCCAGCAGTTTCAGCGGCTCCTACGAGCAGTACTTC. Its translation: CASSFSGSYEQYF.

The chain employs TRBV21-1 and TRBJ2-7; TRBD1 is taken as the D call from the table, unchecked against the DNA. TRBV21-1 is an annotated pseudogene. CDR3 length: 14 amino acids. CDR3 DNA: TGTGCCAGCAGCAAAGTAGGCAGGGACTACGAGCAGTACTTC. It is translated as CASSKVGRDYEQYF.

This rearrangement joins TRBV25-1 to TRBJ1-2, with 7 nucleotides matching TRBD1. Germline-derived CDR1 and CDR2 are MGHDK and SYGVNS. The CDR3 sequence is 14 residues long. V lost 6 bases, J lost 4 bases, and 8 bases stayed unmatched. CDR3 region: CASSYRDRAYGYTF. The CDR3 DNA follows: TGTGCCAGCAGCTATAGGGACAGAGCCTATGGCTACACCTTC.

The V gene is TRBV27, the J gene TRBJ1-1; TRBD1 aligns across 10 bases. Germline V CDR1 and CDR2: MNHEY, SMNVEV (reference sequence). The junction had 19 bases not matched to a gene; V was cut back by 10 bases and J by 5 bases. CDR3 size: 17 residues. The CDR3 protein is CATHGEVPGQGRTEAFF. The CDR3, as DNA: TGTGCCACCCACGGGGAGGTCCCGGGACAGGGGAGGACTGAAGCTTTCTTT.

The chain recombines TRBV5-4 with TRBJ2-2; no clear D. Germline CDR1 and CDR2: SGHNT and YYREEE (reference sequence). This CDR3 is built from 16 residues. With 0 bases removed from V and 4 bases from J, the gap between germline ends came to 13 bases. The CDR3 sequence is CASSLGRVYRTGELFF. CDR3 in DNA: TGTGCCAGCAGCTTGGGACGGGTTTACCGCACCGGGGAGCTGTTTTTT.

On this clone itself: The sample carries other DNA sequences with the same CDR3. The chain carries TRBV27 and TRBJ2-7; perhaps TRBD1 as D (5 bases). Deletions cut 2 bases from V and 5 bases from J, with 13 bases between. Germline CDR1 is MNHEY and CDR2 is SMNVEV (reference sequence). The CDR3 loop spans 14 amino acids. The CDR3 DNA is TGTGCCAGCAGTTTACTTGGCAGGGATCACGAGCAGTACTTC. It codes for CASSLLGRDHEQYF.

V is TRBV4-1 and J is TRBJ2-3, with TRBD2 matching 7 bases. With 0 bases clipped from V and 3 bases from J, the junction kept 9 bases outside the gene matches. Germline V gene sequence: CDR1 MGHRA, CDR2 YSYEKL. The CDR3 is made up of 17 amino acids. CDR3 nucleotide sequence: TGCGCCAGCAGCCAAGATGTTCGTGGTAGCGGGACAGATACGCAGTATTTT. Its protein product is CASSQDVRGSGTDTQYF.

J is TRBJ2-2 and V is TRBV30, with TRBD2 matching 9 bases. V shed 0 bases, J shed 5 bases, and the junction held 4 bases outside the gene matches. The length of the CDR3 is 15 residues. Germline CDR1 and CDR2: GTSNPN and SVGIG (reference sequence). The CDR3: CAWSVAGGRTGELFF. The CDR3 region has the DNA TGTGCCTGGAGTGTAGCGGGAGGTCGTACCGGGGAGCTGTTTTTT.